These 10 T cell receptor beta chains originate from one sample sequenced in a study of T-cell memory formation after mild COVID-19. TCRdb re-called the 5' RACE reads with MiXCR, one entry per CDR3 protein. The top ten clones hold about 13% of a sample with 350,000 to 450,000 distinct CDR3 sequences, under 30% of them seen once. The specimen sequenced was PBMCs or a T cell subset sorted from them (not recorded which). The receptor source for this set is an adult woman who had mild COVID-19 (a few samples of this study predate the infection). Cell type and time point are not known.

The chain recombines TRBV5-4 with TRBJ1-1; D is unclear. V shed 2 bases and J shed 1 base, with 9 bases lying between them. Germline lookup yields CDR1 SGHNT and CDR2 YYREEE (reference sequence). The CDR3 is 14 amino acids. CDR3 sequence: CASSFWAGNTEAFF. The CDR3 DNA is TGTGCCAGCAGCTTCTGGGCAGGGAACACTGAAGCTTTCTTT.

This CDR3 reads CASSQDHTLAGALNTGELFF. As DNA, the CDR3 is TGCGCCAGCAGCCAAGATCATACACTAGCGGGAGCCCTAAACACCGGGGAGCTGTTTTTT. The chain employs TRBV4-3 and TRBJ2-2, with 11 nucleotides matching TRBD2. Per germline, CDR1 LGHNA and CDR2 YSLEER. J gave up 2 bases and V 0 bases, and 11 bases lay outside the gene matches. This CDR3 spans 20 amino acids.

This clonotype was seen more than once but under ten times. The chain joins TRBV10-3 to TRBJ2-7; 13 bases align to TRBD2. CDR3 length: 15 residues. The junction had 4 bases not matched to a gene; V was cut back by 8 bases and J by 0 bases. Germline V CDR1 and CDR2: ENHRY, SYGVKD. The CDR3 DNA is TGTGCCATCGGGACTAGCGGGACTAGCTCCTACGAGCAGTACTTC. Translated: CAIGTSGTSSYEQYF.

Only a few counts were recorded for this clonotype. The V call is TRBV7-2, the J call TRBJ2-1, with D maybe TRBD2 (5 bases). Trimming stripped 6 bases from V and 3 bases from J, with 18 bases between. CDR3 size: 16 residues. The V gene's germline CDR1 is SGHTA and CDR2 FQGNSA. Written as DNA, the CDR3 is TGTGCCAGCAGAGGCCACGGGGAGTCAGGCTACAATGAGCAGTTCTTC. It translates to CASRGHGESGYNEQFF.

This clonotype was seen repeatedly, ten times or more. The chain couples TRBV12-3 or TRBV12-4 to TRBJ2-5; 8 bases match TRBD1. CDR3 length equals 14 residues. V shed 2 bases and J 5 bases; nucleotides not matched to a gene: 4. The CDR3 nucleotides are TGTGCCAGCAGTTTATCAGGGGGCCTGGAGACCCAGTACTTC. Translated, it gives CASSLSGGLETQYF.

This clonotype showed up just a few times. V gene TRBV30 combines with J gene TRBJ1-2, with a possible D match to TRBD1 (5 bases). The CDR3 is 16 residues long. From germline, CDR1 is GTSNPN and CDR2 SVGIG (reference sequence). V lost 0 bases and J lost 2, with 16 bases in between. This CDR3 reads CAWSVPPGMGNYGYTF. The CDR3 nucleotides are TGTGCCTGGAGTGTACCGCCAGGGATGGGGAACTATGGCTACACCTTC.

In DNA, the CDR3 is TGTGCCAGCAGCGCGAGATATCTAGCCAAAAACATTCAGTACTTC. It translates to CASSARYLAKNIQYF. The V and J genes are TRBV7-2 and TRBJ2-4; no clear D. Per the germline V gene, CDR1 is SGHTA and CDR2 is FQGNSA. Trimming shortened V by 5 bases and J by 0 bases, and 11 bases separated the two germline ends. The CDR3 runs 15 residues. The full variable domain, rest sourced from reference TRBV7-2 and TRBJ2-4, is GAGVSQSPSNKVTEKGKDVELRCDPISGHTALYWYRQSLGQGLEFLIYFQGNSAPDKSGLPSDRFSAERTGGSVSTLTIQRTQQEDSAVYLCASSARYLAKNIQYFGAGTRLSVL.

This clonotype came up a few times. The chain recombines TRBV7-2 with TRBJ1-1; no definite D call. Trimming took 1 base from V and 7 from J, leaving 4 bases between them. Germline V gives CDR1 SGHTA, CDR2 FQGNSA. The CDR3 spans 11 residues. The CDR3: CASSLGFEAFF. CDR3 in DNA: TGTGCCAGCAGCTTAGGGTTTGAAGCTTTCTTT.

This chain uses TRBV2 with TRBJ2-5, with D possibly TRBD1 on 5 matching bases. Trimming cost V 8 bases and J 5 bases, with 18 bases left between them. CDR1 is SNHLY, CDR2 FYNNEI, per germline. This CDR3 contains 14 residues. The CDR3 nucleotides are TGTGCCAGCGGAATAATATTGGGGCATGAGACCCAGTACTTC. Protein: CASGIILGHETQYF.

V is TRBV25-1 and J is TRBJ1-1; D gene unclear. CDR1 MGHDK and CDR2 SYGVNS come from the germline V gene. CDR3 length equals 11 residues. V shed 3 bases and J shed 6 bases, with 5 bases lying between them. The CDR3 reads CASSDRAEAFF. The CDR3 DNA is TGTGCCAGCAGTGATCGAGCTGAAGCTTTCTTT.